The 20 T cell receptor beta chains in this list originate from one sample, sequenced in a study of blood T cell repertoires in COVID-19. Repertoires were generated with immunoSEQ multiplex PCR, while TCRdb's copy carries only in-frame clones and drops some. Of about 300,000 clones in the sample, around 84% were seen once. Sequencing was performed on PBMCs or T cells enriched from blood (not recorded which). The receptors stem from a woman aged 18-29 years who had recovered from COVID-19.

This clone was seen a few times. The rearrangement uses TRBV21-1 and TRBJ2-3; TRBD1 is the table's D call and was not checked against the DNA. TRBV21-1 is annotated as a pseudogene. The length of the CDR3 is 18 residues. In DNA form, the CDR3 reads TGTGCCAGCAGCAAAGTTTCGCCCCTTAAGGGGGCGCATCATACGCAGTATTTT. Encoded protein: CASSKVSPLKGAHHTQYF.

The V and J genes are TRBV18 and TRBJ1-1; D may be TRBD1 (5 bases). The CDR3 is made up of 14 amino acids. Looked up from germline, CDR1 is KGHSH and CDR2 is LQKENI. The germline V and J ends were trimmed by 4 bases and 4 bases, with 13 bases remaining between them. The CDR3 sequence: CASSRGQGSTEAFF. DNA for the CDR3: TGTGCCAGCTCACGCGGCCAGGGTAGCACTGAAGCTTTCTTT.

The chain recombines TRBV7-9 with TRBJ2-1; 11 bases align to TRBD2. This CDR3 has 19 amino acids. V lost 4 bases to trimming and J lost 1 base; unmatched junction nucleotides: 12. Germline values: CDR1 SEHNR, CDR2 FQNEAQ (reference sequence). The CDR3 nucleotides are TGTGCCAGCAGCTCAACCGCTCCTCTAGCGGGAGGTTCCTACAATGAGCAGTTCTTC. It translates to CASSSTAPLAGGSYNEQFF.

The V gene is TRBV7-9, the J gene TRBJ2-7, with 7 positions matching TRBD1. The CDR3 runs to 16 residues. V was clipped by 1 base and J by 3 bases; unmatched bases: 9. CDR1 is SEHNR, CDR2 FQNEAQ, per germline (reference sequence). CDR3 loop: CASSLGLTGIDYEQYF. CDR3 sequence (DNA): TGTGCCAGCAGCTTAGGGCTGACAGGGATAGACTACGAGCAGTACTTC.

The sample holds a few counts of this clone. This same CDR3 is encoded by further DNA sequences in the sample. The chain employs TRBV5-1 and TRBJ2-1, with 14 nucleotides matching TRBD2. The V gene's germline CDR1 is SGHRS and CDR2 YFSETQ. The CDR3 loop spans 15 amino acids. J gave up 6 bases and V 4 bases, and 3 bases lay outside the gene matches. In nucleotides, the CDR3 is TGCGCCAGCAGCGTGGGACTAGCGGGAGCCAATGAGCAGTTCTTC. Translated: CASSVGLAGANEQFF.

The rearrangement uses TRBV9 and TRBJ1-1; 8 positions agree with TRBD1. This CDR3 is 14 amino acids long. Per the germline V gene, CDR1 is SGDLS and CDR2 is YYNGEE. The ends lost 4 bases at V and 4 bases at J; junction bases unmatched: 6. The CDR3 DNA reads as TGTGCCAGCAGCCCCAGGGGGCCCGGCACTGAAGCTTTCTTT. Translating gives CASSPRGPGTEAFF.

The chain is built from TRBV28 and TRBJ2-3, with a tentative D call TRBD1 (6 bases). Per the germline V gene, CDR1 is MDHEN and CDR2 is SYDVKM. The length of the CDR3 is 14 residues. The ends were cut back, 6 bases at V and 1 base at J, with 11 bases in the middle. The CDR3: CASSPGQRTDTQYF. CDR3 in DNA: TGTGCCAGCAGCCCAGGACAGCGCACAGATACGCAGTATTTT.

This clone appeared a single time. The V and J genes are TRBV5-1 and TRBJ2-7; no firm D call. With 0 bases removed from V and 3 bases from J, the gap between germline ends came to 10 bases. This CDR3 spans 14 amino acids. CDR1 is SGHRS and CDR2 is YFSETQ in the germline V gene. DNA for the CDR3: TGCGCCAGCAGCTTGGAGCCAAGCTTCTACGAGCAGTACTTC. Translating it yields CASSLEPSFYEQYF.

The rearrangement uses TRBV13 and TRBJ1-1; D is perhaps TRBD1 (6 bases). This CDR3 is built from 16 residues. CDR1 is PRHDT, CDR2 FYEKMQ, per germline (reference sequence). Trimming took 7 bases from V and 1 from J, leaving 19 bases between them. The CDR3 DNA is TGTGCCAGCACCTCTTTCATCAGGGGCTCGAACACTGAAGCTTTCTTT. As protein: CASTSFIRGSNTEAFF.

The rearrangement uses TRBV5-6 and TRBJ1-2; D not resolved. V lost 1 base and J lost 5, with 6 bases in between. The germline gives CDR1 SGHDT, CDR2 YYEEEE. This CDR3 has 12 residues. The DNA for the CDR3 is TGTGCCAGCAGCTTGTACGGGTATGGCTACACCTTC. This gives the protein CASSLYGYGYTF. Full variable domain (remainder filled in from reference TRBV5-6 and TRBJ1-2): DAGVTQSPTHLIKTRGQQVTLRCSPKSGHDTVSWYQQALGQGPQFIFQYYEEEERQRGNFPDRFSGHQFPNYSSELNVNALLLGDSALYLCASSLYGYGYTFGSGTRLTVV.

This clone has at least ten counts. V usage is TRBV6-4 and J usage is TRBJ2-1, with 11 bases that match TRBD2. After removal of 0 bases from V and 6 bases from J, the junction contained 1 base not matched to a gene. This CDR3 is 15 amino acids long. Germline CDR1 MRHNA, CDR2 SNTAGT. The CDR3 region has the DNA TGTGCCAGCAGTGACTCTAGCGGGGGGGCCAATGAGCAGTTCTTC. It codes for CASSDSSGGANEQFF.

The V call is TRBV14, the J call TRBJ1-2; D possibly corresponds to TRBD1 (6 bases). The V end lost 1 base, the J end lost 4 bases, and 7 bases lay between the germline ends. Germline V lookup: CDR1 SGHDN, CDR2 FVKESK. The CDR3 contains 13 residues. The CDR3 coding sequence is TGTGCCAGCAGCCAAGGGACAGTCTATGGCTACACCTTC. Protein sequence: CASSQGTVYGYTF. The full variable domain, completed using reference TRBV14 and TRBJ1-2, is EAGVTQFPSHSVIEKGQTVTLRCDPISGHDNLYWYRRVMGKEIKFLLHFVKESKQDESGMPNNRFLAERTGGTYSTLKVQPAELEDSGVYFCASSQGTVYGYTFGSGTRLTVV.

This clone was counted once. V gene TRBV10-3 combines with J gene TRBJ1-1; a possible D gene is TRBD1 (5 bases). Between the trimmed V and J ends, which lost 7 bases and 0 bases, there was a span of 9 bases. The CDR3 runs 13 residues. Germline-derived CDR1 and CDR2 are ENHRY and SYGVKD. In nucleotides, the CDR3 is TGTGCCATCAAAGGGGCTATGAACACTGAAGCTTTCTTT. This sequence encodes CAIKGAMNTEAFF.

The chain links TRBV6-1 to TRBJ2-6, with D perhaps TRBD1 (6 bases). This CDR3 has 16 amino acids. The germline V gene encodes CDR1 MNHNS and CDR2 SASEGT. Trimming left V 3 bases short and J 1 base short, with 10 bases between. This chain's CDR3 is CASSDLQGSGANVLTF. CDR3 sequence (DNA): TGTGCCAGCAGTGATCTACAGGGTTCTGGGGCCAACGTCCTGACTTTC.

This chain connects TRBV19 to TRBJ1-1; 8 nucleotides align to TRBD1. The germline CDR1 and CDR2 sequences are LNHDA and SQIVND (reference sequence). The V segment lost 7 bases and the J segment 6 bases; nucleotides outside the gene matches: 7. The CDR3 sequence is 13 residues long. CDR3 sequence (DNA): TGTGCCAGTAACGAACAGGGGGACGCTGAAGCTTTCTTT. It specifies CASNEQGDAEAFF.

The chain has TRBV2 and TRBJ1-6; 7 bases match TRBD1. CDR1 and CDR2 (germline): SNHLY, FYNNEI. This CDR3 contains 16 residues. With 9 bases clipped from V and 2 bases from J, the junction kept 10 bases outside the gene matches. CDR3 coding DNA: TGTGCCAGAGACAAAATACAGGGGACCTATAATTCACCCCTCCACTTT. This encodes CARDKIQGTYNSPLHF.

This chain uses TRBV5-6 with TRBJ1-5, with D possibly being TRBD1 (5 bases). V shed 2 bases and J shed 1 base, with 13 bases lying between them. The CDR3 is 16 amino acids. Germline V gene data show CDR1 as SGHDT and CDR2 as YYEEEE. The CDR3 spells CASSFQGTGSNQPQHF. CDR3 nucleotide sequence: TGTGCCAGCAGCTTCCAGGGTACCGGGAGCAATCAGCCCCAGCATTTT. Complete variable domain (other parts from reference TRBV5-6 and TRBJ1-5): DAGVTQSPTHLIKTRGQQVTLRCSPKSGHDTVSWYQQALGQGPQFIFQYYEEEERQRGNFPDRFSGHQFPNYSSELNVNALLLGDSALYLCASSFQGTGSNQPQHFGDGTRLSIL.

The gene calls are TRBV7-2 and TRBJ1-2; no definite D call. The V gene's germline CDR1 is SGHTA and CDR2 FQGNSA. Trimming shortened V by 5 bases and J by 5 bases, and 15 bases separated the two germline ends. The CDR3 loop spans 14 amino acids. CDR3 loop: CASSANGPGYGYTF. In nucleotides, the CDR3 is TGTGCCAGCAGCGCAAATGGTCCGGGTTATGGCTACACCTTC.

The chain has TRBV5-3 and TRBJ1-3; TRBD1 matches at 9 bases. TRBV5-3 is noted as an ORF with a role that remains uncertain. The V gene end was trimmed by 4 bases and the J gene end by 7 bases; junction bases not matched to a gene: 18. The CDR3 sequence is 18 residues long. The CDR3 here is CARSRPQRTGDMWNTIYF. CDR3 sequence (DNA): TGTGCCAGAAGCAGGCCCCAAAGGACAGGGGACATGTGGAACACCATATATTTT.

This clone was counted a single time. The chain links TRBV5-1 to TRBJ2-5; maybe TRBD1 (6 bases). CDR3 length: 14 residues. Between the trimmed V and J ends, which lost 1 base and 2 bases, there was a span of 9 bases. CDR1 and CDR2 (germline): SGHRS, YFSETQ. The CDR3 region has the DNA TGCGCCAGCAGCTTGACAGGGACGCAAGAGACCCAGTACTTC. It codes for CASSLTGTQETQYF.